What follows are 18 T cell receptor beta chains derived from one specimen sequenced in a study of cytomegalovirus exposure and HLA in healthy donors. Clones were sequenced by immunoSEQ multiplex PCR, and TCRdb holds only the in-frame ones, with some missing. The sample carries around 190,000 clones, approximately 78% recorded once. Sequenced: PBMCs. All receptors derive from a woman in her 30s in good health and CMV-seronegative.

The rearrangement links TRBV4-1 to TRBJ1-4; the D gene is possibly TRBD1 (6 bases). CDR3 length: 12 residues. Trimming removed 10 bases at V and 6 bases at J, with 12 bases between. Germline CDR1 reads MGHRA; CDR2 reads YSYEKL. The CDR3 coding sequence is TGCGCCACTACAGGGAAAGATGAAAAACTGTTTTTT. Protein: CATTGKDEKLFF.

The chain combines TRBV29-1 with TRBJ2-3, with 8 bases fitting TRBD2. CDR3 length: 16 amino acids. Trimming cost V 5 bases and J 4 bases; bases outside gene matches: 14. The germline CDR1 and CDR2 sequences are SQVTM and ANQGSEA. DNA of the CDR3: TGCAGCGTTTTCCTGCGGGGGGCTATTAGAGCAGATACGCAGTATTTT. Residues: CSVFLRGAIRADTQYF.

The V gene is TRBV28, the J gene TRBJ1-4; 7 bases agree with TRBD1. The length of the CDR3 is 12 residues. J lost 17 bases, V lost 5 bases, and 11 bases had no gene match. Germline V gives CDR1 MDHEN, CDR2 SYDVKM. In DNA, the CDR3 is TGTGCCAGCAGTACATCCGGGACAGAAAGTTTTTTT. It codes for CASSTSGTESFF.

This chain connects TRBV7-2 to TRBJ2-1; D is unresolved. Trimming cost V 4 bases and J 2 bases, with 12 bases left between them. CDR1 and CDR2 (germline): SGHTA, FQGNSA. The CDR3 is made up of 15 amino acids. The CDR3 coding sequence is TGTGCCAGCAGCTCTCTCGGGTTACCCTACAATGAGCAGTTCTTC. This sequence encodes CASSSLGLPYNEQFF.

J is TRBJ1-1 and V is TRBV7-2, with 7 bases matching TRBD1. The CDR3 is 16 amino acids. V shed 1 base and J 4 bases; nucleotides not matched to a gene: 9. Germline V lookup: CDR1 SGHTA, CDR2 FQGNSA. In nucleotides, the CDR3 is TGTGCCAGCAGCTTAGTCGCTGCGACAGGGACCACTGAAGCTTTCTTT. Translated, it gives CASSLVAATGTTEAFF.

The rearrangement links TRBV5-1 to TRBJ1-4; 10 bases line up with TRBD1. The germline gives CDR1 SGHRS, CDR2 YFSETQ. CDR3 length equals 13 residues. V shed 4 bases and J 11 bases; nucleotides not matched to a gene: 5. The CDR3 region has the DNA TGCGCCAGCAGCCGGGACAGGGGAAGGAAACTGTTTTTT. Protein: CASSRDRGRKLFF.

The rearrangement joins TRBV29-1 to TRBJ1-2; D may be TRBD1 (5 bases). With 7 bases removed from V and 5 bases from J, the gap between germline ends came to 17 bases. The V gene's germline CDR1 is SQVTM and CDR2 ANQGSEA. The CDR3 has 13 residues. CDR3 nucleotides: TGCAGCGCCCCCAGTCCGGCAGGGTATGGCTACACCTTC. Protein: CSAPSPAGYGYTF.

The chain links TRBV6-4 to TRBJ2-1, with D maybe TRBD2 (6 bases). The CDR3 is 17 residues long. The V and J ends lost 3 bases and 7 bases respectively, with 22 bases between them. Germline CDR1 reads MRHNA; CDR2 reads SNTAGT. The CDR3 loop is CASSEARRDSPVNEQFF. DNA for the CDR3: TGTGCCAGCAGTGAAGCCCGACGGGACTCCCCTGTGAATGAGCAGTTCTTC.

The genes are TRBV7-9 and TRBJ1-5, with D unresolved. CDR1 is SEHNR, CDR2 FQNEAQ, per germline (reference sequence). Trimming left V 5 bases short and J 4 bases short, with 9 bases between. The length of the CDR3 is 13 residues. The CDR3 reads CASSEAPNQPQHF. The DNA for the CDR3 is TGTGCCAGCAGCGAAGCGCCTAATCAGCCCCAGCATTTT.

The chain recombines TRBV6-5 with TRBJ1-5, with a possible D match to TRBD1 (5 bases). The CDR3 runs to 13 residues. V was cut by 6 bases and J by 7 bases, with 13 bases left in between. Germline lookup yields CDR1 MNHEY and CDR2 SVGAGI. CDR3 DNA: TGTGCCAGCAGCTACGGGGGGAGCCAGCCCCAGCATTTT. Its translation is CASSYGGSQPQHF.

The rearrangement uses TRBV18 and TRBJ2-3; the D is unclear. The CDR3 extends over 14 amino acids. V lost 3 bases to trimming and J lost 5 bases, with 12 bases between them. The germline gives CDR1 KGHSH, CDR2 LQKENI. Here the CDR3 reads CASSPPVEIDTQYF. As DNA, the CDR3 is TGTGCCAGCTCACCCCCGGTAGAGATAGATACGCAGTATTTT.

This clone was picked up a small number of times. The chain has TRBV7-2 and TRBJ2-3, with 7 bases fitting TRBD2. CDR1 and CDR2 from the germline V gene are SGHTA and FQGNSA. The CDR3 contains 15 residues. Trimming cost V 1 base and J 4 bases; bases outside gene matches: 5. CDR3 residues: CASSLGGEGPDTQYF. In nucleotides, the CDR3 is TGTGCCAGCAGCTTAGGCGGGGAGGGACCAGATACGCAGTATTTT.

This sequence joins TRBV5-1 and TRBJ1-4, with 10 bases that match TRBD1. There are 15 residues in the CDR3. V trimming: 2 bases; J trimming: 4 bases; junction bases outside the gene matches: 2. Germline CDR1 is SGHRS and CDR2 is YFSETQ. CDR3 in DNA: TGCGCCAGCAGCTTCCGGGACAGGGGTAATGAAAAACTGTTTTTT. Translated, it gives CASSFRDRGNEKLFF.

The J gene is TRBJ1-6, the V gene TRBV7-3, with 9 bases matching TRBD1. The CDR3 length is 16 residues. J lost 6 bases, V lost 2 bases, and 5 bases had no gene match. CDR1 and CDR2 from the germline V gene are SGHTA and FQGTGA. The CDR3 DNA follows: TGTGCCAGCAGCTTATCTGGACAGGGGCGTAATTCACCCCTCCACTTT. Encoded protein: CASSLSGQGRNSPLHF.

This clone was observed a handful of times. The V and J genes are TRBV7-6 and TRBJ1-1; 10 bases agree with TRBD1. There are 15 residues in the CDR3. Trimming at V came to 5 bases and at J to 1 base, leaving 4 bases not matched to a gene. Looked up from germline, CDR1 is SGHVS and CDR2 is FNYEAQ. The CDR3 protein is CASSQRDRGNTEAFF. The CDR3 DNA sequence: TGTGCCAGCAGCCAGAGGGACAGGGGGAACACTGAAGCTTTCTTT.

The gene calls are TRBV6-5 and TRBJ2-7; D is undetermined. CDR1 is MNHEY, CDR2 SVGAGI, per germline. Trimming pared 6 bases from V and 2 bases from J, leaving 14 bases between. The CDR3 is 14 amino acids. The DNA for the CDR3 is TGTGCCAGCAGCCCCCCGGCGGCCCCCTACGAGCAGTACTTC. It yields the protein CASSPPAAPYEQYF.

In DNA, the CDR3 is TGTGCCAGCAGTGACCGGGACAGGAATCAGCCCCAGCATTTT. Protein product: CASSDRDRNQPQHF. The rearrangement uses TRBV2 and TRBJ1-5, with 8 bases identical to TRBD1. The germline gives CDR1 SNHLY, CDR2 FYNNEI. CDR3 length equals 14 residues. J gave up 4 bases and V 3 bases, and 2 bases lay outside the gene matches.

This chain's CDR3 is CASSSGTVGGNTIYF. The DNA of the CDR3 is TGTGCCAGCAGCTCTGGGACAGTTGGTGGAAACACCATATATTTT. The J gene is TRBJ1-3, the V gene TRBV7-3; 7 positions match TRBD1. The CDR3 contains 15 residues. V shed 4 bases, J shed 3 bases, and the junction held 6 bases outside the gene matches. Germline lookup yields CDR1 SGHTA and CDR2 FQGTGA.